The rows below give T cell receptor beta chains drawn from one sample of a study of T-cell memory formation after mild COVID-19. Each CDR3 protein gets one entry after TCRdb re-called the 5' RACE reads with MiXCR. The data contain under 600,000 distinct CDR3 sequences, roughly 21% of them singletons. Sequenced input: PBMCs or a T cell subset sorted from them (not recorded which). The receptors come from an adult woman who had mild COVID-19 (a few samples of this study predate the infection). Cell type and time point are not known. The CDR3 runs from the conserved cysteine through the conserved F or W. A D gene is named only where the DNA matches it firmly. Clone size, where shown, is once, few, many, or a class for clones that have expanded.

clone size	D gene	J gene	V gene	CDR3 DNA	CDR3 protein
.	.	TRBJ2-3	TRBV4-1	TGCGCCAGCAGCCACAGTGCCCCGCCAGATACGCAGTATTTT	CASSHSAPPDTQYF
.	.	TRBJ2-2	TRBV5-1	TGCGCCAGCAGCGCACCGGGGAACACCGGGGAGCTGTTTTTT	CASSAPGNTGELFF
few	.	TRBJ2-7	TRBV14	TGTGCCAGCAGCCCCATGGCGGGACGCGAGCAGTACTTC	CASSPMAGREQYF
.	.	TRBJ2-7	TRBV7-2	TGTGCCAGCAGCCAATACAGGGCTACCTACGAGCAGTACTTC	CASSQYRATYEQYF
few	.	TRBJ2-5	TRBV5-1	TGCGCCAGCAGCCCGGGACCAGGAAACCAAGAGACCCAGTACTTC	CASSPGPGNQETQYF
.	TRBD1	TRBJ2-3	TRBV15	TGTGCCACCAGCAGAACACCGGGACAGGGGCCAGATACGCAGTATTTT	CATSRTPGQGPDTQYF
few	.	TRBJ2-1	TRBV24-1	TGTGCCACCAGTGACCACCAGAAGCGCAATGAGCAGTTCTTC	CATSDHQKRNEQFF
.	TRBD2	TRBJ2-1	TRBV5-1	TGCGCCAGCAGCCCCCCGGCTAGCGGGAGTCCCTATGAGCAGTTCTTC	CASSPPASGSPYEQFF
.	.	TRBJ2-7	TRBV4-3	TGCGCCAGCAGCCAATTCCAAGGGGATGGGGAGCAGTACTTC	CASSQFQGDGEQYF
few	.	TRBJ2-1	TRBV20-1	TGCAGTGCTAACCGGGAGAACTCCTACAATGAGCAGTTCTTC	CSANRENSYNEQFF
few	.	TRBJ2-5	TRBV7-8	TGTGCCAGCAGCTTAGCCGGACTTCGGGAGACCCAGTACTTC	CASSLAGLRETQYF
few	.	TRBJ1-3	TRBV5-1	TGCGCCAGCAGCTTGGCTGGGGAGGACACCATATATTTT	CASSLAGEDTIYF
.	.	TRBJ2-7	TRBV20-1	TGCAGTGCTAGATTAGGGGACTACGAGCAGTACTTC	CSARLGDYEQYF
.	.	TRBJ1-1	TRBV14	TGTGCCAGCAGCCAAGTCGGGAGGGGCCCCTTGGATACTGAAGCTTTCTTT	CASSQVGRGPLDTEAFF
.	TRBD1	TRBJ2-1	TRBV24-1	TGTGCCACCAGTGATCCCCGACAGGGGGCTTACAATGAGCAGTTCTTC	CATSDPRQGAYNEQFF
.	.	TRBJ2-7	TRBV6-1	TGTGCCAGTATCTCGGCCTACGAGCAGTACTTC	CASISAYEQYF
.	TRBD2	TRBJ2-3	TRBV12-3/TRBV12-4	TGTGCCAGCGGCTACCCAGGGGCCCTATTAGCGGGATCGGCAGATACGCAGTATTTT	CASGYPGALLAGSADTQYF
.	.	TRBJ2-5	TRBV3-1	TGTGCCAGCATTGGGGCTCCAAAGACCCAGTACTTC	CASIGAPKTQYF
.	.	TRBJ2-7	TRBV30	TGTGCCTCCAGGGCTGGAGGTGCCGAGCAGTACTTC	CASRAGGAEQYF
few	TRBD1	TRBJ1-2	TRBV6-2/TRBV6-3	TGTGCCAGCACCGACCGCGGACAGGTTGGGACCTATGGCTACACCTTC	CASTDRGQVGTYGYTF
.	TRBD2	TRBJ2-1	TRBV7-7	TGTGCTAGCAGCTTAAAACTAGCGGGAAGAACTTCTCCGGGCAATGAGCAGTTCTTC	CASSLKLAGRTSPGNEQFF
few	.	TRBJ2-3	TRBV5-1	TGCGCCAGCAGCTCATTGAGGGGGGGCCCTTCAGATACGCAGTATTTT	CASSSLRGGPSDTQYF
few	TRBD2	TRBJ2-4	TRBV12-5	TGTGCTAGTGGTTTGGTCTTGCTAGCGGGATTAGCCAAAAACATTCAGTACTTC	CASGLVLLAGLAKNIQYF
few	.	TRBJ2-1	TRBV7-6	TGTGCCAGCAGCCGCTGGGGGGCTCTGGACAATGAGCAGTTCTTC	CASSRWGALDNEQFF
.	.	TRBJ2-1	TRBV7-9	TGTGCCAGCAGCGAAACCCGGGTCCCTAGGGGCAATGAGCAGTTCTTC	CASSETRVPRGNEQFF
.	.	TRBJ2-5	TRBV7-3	TGTGCCAGCAGCCTCTCCCCGGCGAAACAAGAGACCCAGTACTTC	CASSLSPAKQETQYF
few	TRBD2	TRBJ2-1	TRBV10-3	TGTGCCATCAGTGTGGCCGGGACTAGTACCAATGAGCAGTTCTTC	CAISVAGTSTNEQFF
many	.	TRBJ1-5	TRBV14	TGTGCCAGCAGAGAAAAGAATCAGCCCCAGCATTTT	CASREKNQPQHF
few	.	TRBJ2-2	TRBV5-6	TGTGCCAGCAGCTTATGGGGGCGGCTGAACACCGGGGAGCTGTTTTTT	CASSLWGRLNTGELFF
.	.	TRBJ2-1	TRBV2	TGTGCCAGCAGTGTCGCCGGGACCGGGGCCTACAATGAGCAGTTCTTC	CASSVAGTGAYNEQFF
.	.	TRBJ1-2	TRBV15	TGTGCCACCAGCAGAGTAGGTGGCTACACCTTC	CATSRVGGYTF
few	TRBD2	TRBJ2-3	TRBV20-1	TGCAGTGCTAGAGGGACTAGCGGGAGCACAGATACGCAGTATTTT	CSARGTSGSTDTQYF
.	TRBD1	TRBJ1-1	TRBV29-1	TGCAGCGTTGAACCCACAGGGGTGGGTACTGAAGCTTTCTTT	CSVEPTGVGTEAFF
.	.	TRBJ1-1	TRBV11-3	TGTGCCAGCAGCTTCGACCATAACACTGAAGCTTTCTTT	CASSFDHNTEAFF
few	TRBD1	TRBJ1-2	TRBV7-2	TGTGCCAGCAGCTTAATCGGACAGGGGAAACTCTATGGCTACACCTTC	CASSLIGQGKLYGYTF
.	.	TRBJ2-1	TRBV18	TGTGCCAGCTCACCCACAGGGTTCGACAATGAGCAGTTCTTC	CASSPTGFDNEQFF
few	TRBD2	TRBJ2-1	TRBV24-1	TGTGCCACCAGTGATTGGACTAGCGGGAGTGTTCTGTTCTTC	CATSDWTSGSVLFF
.	.	TRBJ2-3	TRBV4-2	TGTGCCAGCAGCCGGCAGGGGATGGGAACAGATACGCAGTATTTT	CASSRQGMGTDTQYF
few	TRBD1	TRBJ2-7	TRBV7-9	TGTGCCAGCAGCCCGGGACAGGGCGTCCAGTACTTC	CASSPGQGVQYF
.	.	TRBJ2-7	TRBV2	TGTGCCAGCAGAGTTCTTAGCTACGAGCAGTACTTC	CASRVLSYEQYF
few	.	TRBJ2-2	TRBV3-1	TGTGCCAGCAGCCAAGGACCAGGCCAGAACACCGGGGAGCTGTTTTTT	CASSQGPGQNTGELFF
.	.	TRBJ1-1	TRBV15	TGTGCCACCGGGGAGGGCAGGCCGAACACTGAAGCTTTCTTT	CATGEGRPNTEAFF
.	.	TRBJ2-1	TRBV7-2	TGTGCCAGCAGCTCACAGATCACAGGGTTTGGCTATGAGCAGTTCTTC	CASSSQITGFGYEQFF
.	.	TRBJ1-3	TRBV11-2	TGTGCCAGCAGCTCGGGACTCGTCCTACGAAACACCATATATTTT	CASSSGLVLRNTIYF
.	TRBD2	TRBJ2-7	TRBV7-2	TGTGCCAGCAGCTTACCCGGGACTAGGGGCTACGAGCAGTACTTC	CASSLPGTRGYEQYF
few	.	TRBJ2-7	TRBV7-9	TGTGCCAGCAGCGTTCAGTGGGCAGGCAGGTCACAATTATCCTACGAGCAGTACTTC	CASSVQWAGRSQLSYEQYF
few	.	TRBJ2-1	TRBV7-3	TGTGCCAGCAGCTCTGCCCGAGGGTCCTACAATGAGCAGTTCTTC	CASSSARGSYNEQFF
many	.	TRBJ1-3	TRBV12-3/TRBV12-4	TGTGCCAGCAGTTTCAATTCTGGAAACACCATATATTTT	CASSFNSGNTIYF
.	.	TRBJ2-3	TRBV6-6	TGTGCCAGCACCCGATCTGATACGCAGTATTTT	CASTRSDTQYF
.	TRBD2	TRBJ2-7	TRBV12-3/TRBV12-4	TGTGCCAGCGGGGGAACTAGCGCTACCTCCTACGAGCAGTACTTC	CASGGTSATSYEQYF
.	TRBD1	TRBJ2-7	TRBV7-8	TGTGCCAGCAGTTTGCAGACAGGGGCCGAGCAGTACTTC	CASSLQTGAEQYF
.	.	TRBJ2-3	TRBV12-3/TRBV12-4	TGTGCCAGCACCGGAACCTACAACACAGATACGCAGTATTTT	CASTGTYNTDTQYF
.	.	TRBJ1-5	TRBV6-2/TRBV6-3	TGTGCCAGCAGCAAACGGGCCCGGACGGGCAATCAGCCCCAGCATTTT	CASSKRARTGNQPQHF
.	TRBD2	TRBJ2-3	TRBV24-1	TGTGCCACCAGTGATCACCGACTAGCGGGCGACACAGATACGCAGTATTTT	CATSDHRLAGDTDTQYF
.	TRBD2	TRBJ2-2	TRBV19	TGTGCCACCCTCCTAGCGGGAGGGTTCAACACCGGGGAGCTGTTTTTT	CATLLAGGFNTGELFF
few	.	TRBJ1-5	TRBV12-3/TRBV12-4	TGTGCCAGCAGTTTAGATTCGTCAGGGTCTGGGCCCCAGCATTTT	CASSLDSSGSGPQHF
once	TRBD2	TRBJ2-1	TRBV9	TGTGCCAGCAGCGTAGCCTTCCCTAGCGGAAGGGGCAATGAGCAGTTCTTC	CASSVAFPSGRGNEQFF